This T cell receptor (beta chain) was sequenced in a study of T cells in localized non-small cell lung cancer. Findings and limits, study-wide: The highest T cell clonality was in uninvolved adjacent lung, above tumor. Appearing in adjacent lung were a median roughly 60 of the top 100 tumor clones.

The method was immunoSEQ multiplex PCR; TCRdb's version includes in-frame clones alone and lacks a portion of them. The sample records under 100,000 clones, 70% to 90% being singletons. To note about this clone: Its antigen is still unknown.

CDR3 length: 14 amino acids. Looked up from germline, CDR1 is SGHRS and CDR2 is YFSETQ. Deletions cut 2 bases from V and 3 bases from J, with 8 bases between. Source: peripheral blood, taken before any cancer treatment. This chain connects TRBV5-1 to TRBJ2-2; D is unclear. This receptor was taken from a woman aged 40 to 75 with stage I squamous cell lung carcinoma. The CDR3 spells CASSFERDTGELFF. CDR3 DNA sequence: TGCGCCAGCAGCTTTGAGAGAGACACCGGGGAGCTGTTTTTT.